Listed here are 20 T cell receptor beta chains from one sample, sequenced in a study of OX40 agonist ivuxolimab in advanced cancers. Measured with immunoSEQ multiplex PCR; TCRdb has only the in-frame clones, and not every one. The repertoire holds over 150,000 clones, with approximately 94% as singletons. Specimen: CD4+ or CD8+ T cells sorted from blood, collected in a trial of the OX40 agonist ivuxolimab. These receptors came from an adult with an advanced solid tumor such as melanoma, head and neck, liver or kidney cancer.

The chain joins TRBV5-3 to TRBJ1-1, with 7 bases that match TRBD1. TRBV5-3 is designated an ORF whose function remains uncertain. This CDR3 has 13 amino acids. Trimming at V came to 4 bases and at J to 4 bases, leaving 4 bases not matched to a gene. The CDR3 nucleotides are TGTGCCAGAAGCGGACACAGGGGCACTGAAGCTTTCTTT. Translation: CARSGHRGTEAFF.

The count of this clone is one. V usage is TRBV6-5 and J usage is TRBJ1-3; the D is unclear. Per germline, CDR1 MNHEY and CDR2 SVGAGI. With 6 bases removed from V and 4 bases from J, the gap between germline ends came to 13 bases. The CDR3 contains 14 residues. In DNA, the CDR3 is TGTGCCAGCAGGGCAGGTCAACTCGGAAACACCATATATTTT. This codes for CASRAGQLGNTIYF.

This chain joins TRBV7-2 and TRBJ1-2, with 7 positions matching TRBD1. Trimming cost V 5 bases and J 6 bases; bases outside gene matches: 3. Germline CDR1 is SGHTA and CDR2 is FQGNSA. The CDR3 extends over 12 amino acids. CDR3 sequence: CASSPGQHGYTF. As DNA, the CDR3 is TGTGCCAGCAGCCCGGGACAGCATGGCTACACCTTC.

DNA of the CDR3: TGTGCCAGCAAAAGTGCGGGGGAGGTTTCACCCCTCCACTTT. Amino acids: CASKSAGEVSPLHF. The chain couples TRBV6-5 to TRBJ1-6; a possible D gene is TRBD1 (5 bases). Trimming removed 7 bases at V and 9 bases at J, with 16 bases between. From germline, CDR1 is MNHEY and CDR2 SVGAGI. This CDR3 comprises 14 residues.

The chain couples TRBV19 to TRBJ1-5; D uncertain. Trimming removed 7 bases at V and 4 bases at J, with 20 bases between. This CDR3 comprises 16 residues. Germline values: CDR1 LNHDA, CDR2 SQIVND (reference sequence). CDR3 loop: CASNYGSGPVNQPQHF. Written as DNA, the CDR3 is TGTGCCAGTAATTATGGTAGTGGTCCAGTTAATCAGCCCCAGCATTTT.

The rearrangement uses TRBV27 and TRBJ1-1; perhaps TRBD1 as D (6 bases). This CDR3 is built from 13 residues. The V and J ends lost 4 bases and 4 bases respectively, with 10 bases between them. Germline-derived CDR1 and CDR2 are MNHEY and SMNVEV (reference sequence). The CDR3 bases are TGTGCCAGCAGTTGGAACAGGGCCACTGAAGCTTTCTTT. Translation gives CASSWNRATEAFF.

The chain links TRBV7-2 to TRBJ1-4; a weak D match, TRBD1 (5 bases). V was clipped by 3 bases and J by 5 bases, with 13 bases between them. The CDR3 length is 15 residues. Germline values: CDR1 SGHTA, CDR2 FQGNSA. CDR3 coding DNA: TGTGCCAGCAGCTTTACAGGCGTACCCAATGAAAAACTGTTTTTT. Its protein product is CASSFTGVPNEKLFF.

This clone has only a few counts. Distinct nucleotide sequences in the sample also encode this CDR3. The genes are TRBV7-2 and TRBJ1-5, with D perhaps TRBD1 (6 bases). The CDR3 runs 16 residues. V lost 3 bases, J lost 1 base, and 13 bases lay in between. Germline assignment: CDR1 SGHTA and CDR2 FQGNSA. The CDR3, as DNA: TGTGCCAGCAGCTTGGAGGGGGTAAGGAGCAATCAGCCCCAGCATTTT. This sequence encodes CASSLEGVRSNQPQHF. Filled out from reference TRBV7-2 and TRBJ1-5, the complete variable domain reads GAGVSQSPSNKVTEKGKDVELRCDPISGHTALYWYRQSLGQGLEFLIYFQGNSAPDKSGLPSDRFSAERTGGSVSTLTIQRTQQEDSAVYLCASSLEGVRSNQPQHFGDGTRLSIL.

The chain recombines TRBV7-6 with TRBJ1-1, with 7 bases that match TRBD1. This CDR3 is 15 amino acids long. Germline CDR1 and CDR2: SGHVS and FNYEAQ. After removal of 5 bases from V and 1 base from J, the junction contained 7 bases not matched to a gene. The CDR3 reads CASSPRTGQNTEAFF. CDR3 sequence (DNA): TGTGCCAGCAGCCCCAGGACAGGACAGAACACTGAAGCTTTCTTT.

The rearrangement joins TRBV11-3 to TRBJ2-1, with 7 bases aligning to TRBD2. J gave up 2 bases and V 0 bases, and 10 bases lay outside the gene matches. The CDR3 totals 18 residues. Germline V gene lookup returns CDR1 SGHNT and CDR2 YENEEA. The CDR3, as DNA: TGTGCCAGCAGCTTAGATCAGGGCGGGAGTGGAACCTACAATGAGCAGTTCTTC. As protein: CASSLDQGGSGTYNEQFF.

The sample holds one count of this clone. CDR3 bases: TGTGCCAGCACCGACGACAGGGTTTATGGCTACACCTTC. It encodes CASTDDRVYGYTF. This chain joins TRBV18 and TRBJ1-2; 7 bases align to TRBD1. CDR3 length: 13 residues. V shed 8 bases and J 5 bases; nucleotides not matched to a gene: 8. The germline CDR1 and CDR2 sequences are KGHSH and LQKENI. Filled out from reference TRBV18 and TRBJ1-2, the complete variable domain reads NAGVMQNPRHLVRRRGQEARLRCSPMKGHSHVYWYRQLPEEGLKFMVYLQKENIIDESGMPKERFSAEFPKEGPSILRIQQVVRGDSAAYFCASTDDRVYGYTFGSGTRLTVV.

The CDR3, as DNA: TGTGCCAGCAGCAAATGGGGGACAGGGGGCAGAGGCACCGGGGAGCTGTTTTTT. It is translated as CASSKWGTGGRGTGELFF. The chain couples TRBV21-1 to TRBJ2-2; whether TRBD1, the table's D call, matches the DNA was not checked. TRBV21-1 is an annotated pseudogene. The CDR3 length is 18 residues.

The gene calls are TRBV6-1 and TRBJ2-7; the match to TRBD1 covers 12 bases. Unmatched junction bases numbered 6, after V lost 6 bases and J lost 3 bases. Germline CDR1 and CDR2: MNHNS and SASEGT. The CDR3 contains 15 residues. CDR3: CASRPGTGGFYEQYF. For the CDR3, the DNA is TGTGCCAGCAGACCCGGGACAGGGGGCTTCTACGAGCAGTACTTC.

The CDR3 here is CASSPGGKGNTEAFF. CDR3 nucleotide sequence: TGTGCCAGCAGCCCCGGGGGGAAGGGGAACACTGAAGCTTTCTTT. The rearrangement joins TRBV5-4 to TRBJ1-1; weak D call: TRBD1 (5 bases). Trimming stripped 4 bases from V and 1 base from J, with 14 bases between. The CDR3 has 15 residues. The germline gives CDR1 SGHNT, CDR2 YYREEE (reference sequence).

There are a few counts of this clone. The chain couples TRBV6-1 to TRBJ2-7, with TRBD2 identical over 9 bases. Germline lookup yields CDR1 MNHNS and CDR2 SASEGT. Trimming at V came to 7 bases and at J to 2 bases, leaving 9 bases not matched to a gene. This CDR3 region has 15 residues. CDR3 in DNA: TGTGCCAGCATATCAGGAGCGGGAGGTACCTACGAGCAGTACTTC. Protein: CASISGAGGTYEQYF.

The genes are TRBV30 and TRBJ2-3; tentative D call: TRBD2 (6 bases). The length of the CDR3 is 15 residues. In germline, CDR1 is GTSNPN, CDR2 SVGIG (reference sequence). The germline V and J ends were trimmed by 2 bases and 7 bases, with 19 bases remaining between them. The CDR3 is CAWSPRGYLSNTQYF. CDR3 bases: TGTGCCTGGAGTCCCCGGGGGTATTTGTCGAATACGCAGTATTTT.

This clone was seen just once. V is TRBV5-4 and J is TRBJ2-7; tentatively, D is TRBD1 or TRBD2 (6 bases each). Between the trimmed V and J ends, which lost 4 bases and 1 base, there was a span of 18 bases. The CDR3 sequence is 16 residues long. Germline assignment: CDR1 SGHNT and CDR2 YYREEE (reference sequence). The CDR3 loop is CASSGGPGAGSYEQYF. CDR3 bases: TGTGCCAGCAGCGGGGGGCCCGGCGCGGGGTCCTACGAGCAGTACTTC. The variable domain in full, completed from reference TRBV5-4 and TRBJ2-7, reads ETGVTQSPTHLIKTRGQQVTLRCSSQSGHNTVSWYQQALGQGPQFIFQYYREEENGRGNFPPRFSGLQFPNYSSELNVNALELDDSALYLCASSGGPGAGSYEQYFGPGTRLTVT.

This clone was detected only once. V and J are TRBV5-4 and TRBJ1-4; no reliable D call. The CDR3 has 11 residues. V dropped 3 bases and J dropped 5 bases, with 2 bases sitting between them. From germline, CDR1 is SGHNT and CDR2 YYREEE (reference sequence). The chain's CDR3 is CASSSNEKLFF. CDR3 DNA sequence: TGTGCCAGCAGCTCAAATGAAAAACTGTTTTTT.

The chain has TRBV27 and TRBJ2-7; 8 positions agree with TRBD1. The V gene's germline CDR1 is MNHEY and CDR2 SMNVEV (reference sequence). J gave up 2 bases and V 4 bases, and 4 bases lay outside the gene matches. This CDR3 is built from 14 residues. The CDR3 DNA sequence: TGTGCCAGCAGTTCCCGACAGGGGCCCTACGAGCAGTACTTC. Its protein product is CASSSRQGPYEQYF.

This clone was seen just once. The chain recombines TRBV18 with TRBJ1-5; D might be TRBD1 (5 bases). Per germline, CDR1 KGHSH and CDR2 LQKENI. The CDR3 runs 15 residues. Trimming removed 3 bases from V and 0 bases from J, with 9 bases in between. The DNA of the CDR3 is TGTGCCAGCTCACCGGGACTGAATAGCAATCAGCCCCAGCATTTT. Translating gives CASSPGLNSNQPQHF.